The source of this T cell receptor beta chain is a study of early stage breast cancer tumors. Whole-study findings and limits: Comparing each tissue with blood distinguished tumor from normal in about 85% of the 16 patients. Most shared enriched TCRB sequences were commonly generated ones.

For this clone: The antigen is unknown.

The assay was immunoSEQ multiplex PCR, and TCRdb's table has in-frame clones only and misses some. The sample has about 58,000 clones, about three quarters seen once. The sequenced sample consisted of blood. The sequence was collected from a person aged 30-39 years with breast cancer.

The CDR3 spells CAWSGGAGEETQYF. The CDR3 region has the DNA TGTGCCTGGAGTGGGGGAGCGGGAGAGGAGACCCAGTACTTC. The chain carries TRBV30 and TRBJ2-5; TRBD2 agrees at 8 bases. The germline V gene encodes CDR1 GTSNPN and CDR2 SVGIG (reference sequence). The CDR3 loop spans 14 amino acids. V shed 1 base and J 5 bases; nucleotides not matched to a gene: 6.